This TCR beta chain comes out of a study of blood T cell repertoires in COVID-19. About the research overall: Acute and convalescent COVID-19 specimens originated in the United States, Italy and Spain. PBMCs, B-cell-depleted T cells, or T cells provided the cDNA or gDNA that made up the material.

Patients of the Seattle cohort, enrolled during active infection, were followed longitudinally. In the original workflow: Estimated nucleated cell counts came from reference gene primer amplification. TCRdb's copy holds only in-frame clones and misses some; the assay was immunoSEQ multiplex PCR. D and trimming come from the DNA, and the V and J calls and clone size come from that table. This sample yields fewer than 250,000 clones, of which roughly 91% are seen a single time; around 0.86% belongs to the top ten. The CDR3 loop spans 13 amino acids. The V end was cut by 6 bases, the J end by 5 bases, with 13 bases between.

The sequenced sample consisted of peripheral blood. The rearrangement links TRBV23-1 to TRBJ2-5; D might be TRBD2 (5 bases). TRBV23-1 is an open reading frame whose function is uncertain. The source is a man aged 25-40 years with COVID-19, enrolled during active disease. CDR3 nucleotides: TGCGCCAGCAGCCTGACTATGACGGAGACCCAGTACTTC. It encodes CASSLTMTETQYF.